This record looks at one T cell receptor beta chain sequence and its context. The antigen remains undetermined. Profiled with immunoSEQ multiplex PCR; TCRdb holds only in-frame clones, not every one. In the table there are about 38,000 clones, about 80% of which are singletons. The data originate from a study of OX40 agonist ivuxolimab in advanced cancers. The study's findings and limits: Expanded clones belonging to CD8+ T cells outnumbered, on average, those of CD4+.

Germline-derived CDR1 and CDR2 are SGHAT and FQNNGV. Trimming at V came to 4 bases and at J to 0 bases, leaving 12 bases not matched to a gene. There are 17 residues in the CDR3. This sequence originates from an adult with an advanced solid tumor such as melanoma, head and neck, liver or kidney cancer. The sample was CD4+ or CD8+ T cells sorted from blood, taken in a trial of the OX40 agonist ivuxolimab. This chain connects TRBV11-2 to TRBJ2-7; 7 bases agree with TRBD1. DNA for the CDR3: TGTGCCAGCAGCTCACTCAGGGGGTTAGGCAGCTCCTACGAGCAGTACTTC. Encoded protein: CASSSLRGLGSSYEQYF.